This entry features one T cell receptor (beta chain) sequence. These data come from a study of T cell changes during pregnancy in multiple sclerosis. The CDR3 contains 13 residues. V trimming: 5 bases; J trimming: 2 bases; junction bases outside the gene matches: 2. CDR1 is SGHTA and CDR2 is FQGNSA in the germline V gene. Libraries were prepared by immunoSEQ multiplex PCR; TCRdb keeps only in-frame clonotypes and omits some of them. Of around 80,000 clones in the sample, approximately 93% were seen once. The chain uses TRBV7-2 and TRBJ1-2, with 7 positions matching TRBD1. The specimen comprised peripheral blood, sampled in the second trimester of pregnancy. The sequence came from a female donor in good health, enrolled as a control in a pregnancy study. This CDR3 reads CASSPGQNYGYTF. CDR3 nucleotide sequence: TGTGCCAGCAGCCCGGGACAGAACTATGGCTACACCTTC. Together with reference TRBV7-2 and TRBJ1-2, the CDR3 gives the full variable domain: GAGVSQSPSNKVTEKGKDVELRCDPISGHTALYWYRQSLGQGLEFLIYFQGNSAPDKSGLPSDRFSAERTGGSVSTLTIQRTQQEDSAVYLCASSPGQNYGYTFGSGTRLTVV.